This T cell receptor (beta chain) was captured by sequencing in a study of T cells in Graves' hyperthyroidism and ophthalmopathy. Amplified TCR beta CDR3 regions came from RNA transcripts. HTBI primers were the set used in a first-round RT-PCR of the TCR CDR3. TCRdb analysed the multiplex PCR reads with MiXCR anew, one entry per CDR3 protein. The sample has approximately 510,000 distinct CDR3 sequences, 20% seen once. Study outcomes and limitations: A 13 V-J model separated ophthalmopathy from stable hyperthyroidism. Blood also showed most of the thyroid clonotypes that were expanded above 0.001.

There are many counts of this clonotype. The antigen is undetermined. Graves' hyperthyroidism was deemed stable given no ophthalmopathy progression within 18 months. This sample holds PBMCs from around 9.9 ml fresh peripheral blood. The TCR sequence derives from a young man with Graves' hyperthyroidism. Sequencing was performed on blood.

Here the CDR3 reads CASSLGPLSYEQYF. The CDR3 DNA is TGTGCCAGCAGTTTGGGGCCGCTTAGCTACGAGCAGTACTTC. V gene TRBV28 combines with J gene TRBJ2-7; perhaps TRBD1 as D (5 bases). This CDR3 comprises 14 residues. The V gene's germline CDR1 is MDHEN and CDR2 SYDVKM. With 3 bases removed from V and 3 bases from J, the gap between germline ends came to 12 bases.